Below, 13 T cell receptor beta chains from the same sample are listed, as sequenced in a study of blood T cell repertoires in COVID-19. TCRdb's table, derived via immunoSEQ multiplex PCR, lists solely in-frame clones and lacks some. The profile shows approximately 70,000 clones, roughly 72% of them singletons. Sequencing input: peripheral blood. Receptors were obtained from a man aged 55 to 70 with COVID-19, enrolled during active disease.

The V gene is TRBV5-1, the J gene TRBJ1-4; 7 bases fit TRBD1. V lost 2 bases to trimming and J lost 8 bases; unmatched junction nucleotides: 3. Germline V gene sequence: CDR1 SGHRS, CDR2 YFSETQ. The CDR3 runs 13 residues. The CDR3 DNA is TGCGCCAGCAGCTTAACAGGGGACGAAAAACTGTTTTTT. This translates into CASSLTGDEKLFF. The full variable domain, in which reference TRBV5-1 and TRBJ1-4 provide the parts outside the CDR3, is KAGVTQTPRYLIKTRGQQVTLSCSPISGHRSVSWYQQTPGQGLQFLFEYFSETQRNKGNFPGRFSGRQFSNSRSEMNVSTLELGDSALYLCASSLTGDEKLFFGSGTQLSVL.

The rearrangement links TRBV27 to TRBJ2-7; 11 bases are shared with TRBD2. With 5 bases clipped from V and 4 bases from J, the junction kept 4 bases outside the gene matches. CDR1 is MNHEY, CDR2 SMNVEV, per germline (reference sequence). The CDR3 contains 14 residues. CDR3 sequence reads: CASSPRLAGYEQYF. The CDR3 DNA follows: TGTGCCAGCAGTCCCCGACTAGCGGGATACGAGCAGTACTTC.

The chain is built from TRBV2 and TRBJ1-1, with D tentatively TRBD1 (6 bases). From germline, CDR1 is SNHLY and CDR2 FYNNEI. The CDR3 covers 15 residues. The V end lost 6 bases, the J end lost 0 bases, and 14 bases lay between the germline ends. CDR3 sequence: CASSRGGHLNTEAFF. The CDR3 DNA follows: TGTGCCAGCAGCCGAGGGGGACACCTGAACACTGAAGCTTTCTTT.

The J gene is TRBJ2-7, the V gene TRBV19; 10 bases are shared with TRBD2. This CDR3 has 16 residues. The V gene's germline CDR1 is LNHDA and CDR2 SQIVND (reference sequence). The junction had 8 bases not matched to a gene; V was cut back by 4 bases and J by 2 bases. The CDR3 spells CASSRGGLAVTYEQYF. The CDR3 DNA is TGTGCCAGTAGTAGGGGAGGACTAGCGGTTACCTACGAGCAGTACTTC.

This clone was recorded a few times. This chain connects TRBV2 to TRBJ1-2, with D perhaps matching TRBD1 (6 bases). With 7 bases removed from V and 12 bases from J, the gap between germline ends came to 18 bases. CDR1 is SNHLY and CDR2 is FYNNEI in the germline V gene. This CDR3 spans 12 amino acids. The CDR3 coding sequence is TGTGCCAGCATTAGCACAGGGACCCCTAACACCTTC. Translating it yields CASISTGTPNTF.

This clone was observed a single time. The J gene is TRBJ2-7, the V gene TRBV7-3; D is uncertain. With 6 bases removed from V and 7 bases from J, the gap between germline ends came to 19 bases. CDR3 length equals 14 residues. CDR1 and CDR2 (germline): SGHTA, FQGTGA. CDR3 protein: CASSLEPPGGEQYF. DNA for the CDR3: TGTGCCAGCAGTTTAGAACCCCCGGGTGGGGAGCAGTACTTC.

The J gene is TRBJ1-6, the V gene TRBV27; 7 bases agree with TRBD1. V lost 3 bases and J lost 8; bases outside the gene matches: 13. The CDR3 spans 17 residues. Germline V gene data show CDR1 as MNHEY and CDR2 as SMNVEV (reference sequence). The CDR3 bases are TGTGCCAGCAGTTTGCGGAAAAGACAGGGATTTGATTCACCCCTCCACTTT. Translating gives CASSLRKRQGFDSPLHF.

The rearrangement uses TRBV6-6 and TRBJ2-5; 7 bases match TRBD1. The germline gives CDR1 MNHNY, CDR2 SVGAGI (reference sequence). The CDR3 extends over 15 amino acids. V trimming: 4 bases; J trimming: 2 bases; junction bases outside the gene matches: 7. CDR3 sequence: CASSFPTGLQETQYF. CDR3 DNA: TGTGCCAGCAGTTTCCCGACAGGGCTTCAAGAGACCCAGTACTTC.

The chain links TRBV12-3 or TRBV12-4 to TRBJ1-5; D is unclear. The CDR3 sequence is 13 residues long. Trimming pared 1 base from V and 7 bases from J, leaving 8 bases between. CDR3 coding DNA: TGTGCCAGCAGTTTAGAATCCCGGCAGCCCCAGCATTTT. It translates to CASSLESRQPQHF.

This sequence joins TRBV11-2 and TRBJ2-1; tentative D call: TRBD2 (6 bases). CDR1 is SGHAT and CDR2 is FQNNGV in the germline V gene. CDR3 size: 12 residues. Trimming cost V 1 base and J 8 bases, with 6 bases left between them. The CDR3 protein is CASSLAGDEQFF. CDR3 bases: TGTGCCAGCAGCTTAGCGGGAGATGAGCAGTTCTTC.

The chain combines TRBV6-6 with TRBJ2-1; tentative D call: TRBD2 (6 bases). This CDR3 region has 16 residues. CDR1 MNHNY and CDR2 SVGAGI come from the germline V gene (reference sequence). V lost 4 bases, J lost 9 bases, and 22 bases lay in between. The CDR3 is CASSSWTTSSPTEQFF. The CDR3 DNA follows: TGTGCCAGCAGTTCGTGGACTACGAGTTCCCCAACTGAGCAGTTCTTC.

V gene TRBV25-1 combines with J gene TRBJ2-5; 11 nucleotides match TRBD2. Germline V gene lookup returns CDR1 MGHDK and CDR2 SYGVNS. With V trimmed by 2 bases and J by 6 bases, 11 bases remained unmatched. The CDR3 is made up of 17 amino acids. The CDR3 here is CASSEITLAGGGKTQYF. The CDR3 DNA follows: TGTGCCAGCAGTGAAATAACCCTAGCGGGAGGAGGGAAGACCCAGTACTTC. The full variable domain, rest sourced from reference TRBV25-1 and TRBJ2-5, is EADIYQTPRYLVIGTGKKITLECSQTMGHDKMYWYQQDPGMELHLIHYSYGVNSTEKGDLSSESTVSRIRTEHFPLTLESARPSHTSQYLCASSEITLAGGGKTQYFGPGTRLLVL.

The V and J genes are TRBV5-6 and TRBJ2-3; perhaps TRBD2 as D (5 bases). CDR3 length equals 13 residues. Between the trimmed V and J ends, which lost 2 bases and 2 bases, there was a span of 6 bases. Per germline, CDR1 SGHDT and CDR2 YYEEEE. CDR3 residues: CASSLRDTDTQYF. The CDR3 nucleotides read TGTGCCAGCAGCTTACGGGACACAGATACGCAGTATTTT.